This T cell receptor beta chain is from a study of T cells after yellow fever vaccination. About the study: Fractions of limited cellularity were prepared by means of SMART-Seq v4 Ultra Low Input. Study-level points and caveats: Clonotypes shared by both compartments, CD4 and CD8, made up a small share. Though it reached lower strength, the secondary response hit its peak faster, day 5 versus 15.

This clonotype was recorded a few times. Its antigen remains unknown. There are 15 residues in the CDR3. V shed 3 bases and J shed 4 bases, with 10 bases lying between them. TCRdb reanalysed the 5' RACE reads using MiXCR and keeps one entry per CDR3 protein. Here the sample spans more than 80,000 distinct CDR3 sequences, 5.8% being singletons. The source was CD8+ T cells sorted from PBMCs, collected 10 days after the yellow fever booster vaccination. This clonotype was obtained from a man aged 18 to 29 who received the YFV17D yellow fever vaccine. The rearrangement uses TRBV12-3 or TRBV12-4 and TRBJ1-6; D uncertain. In DNA, the CDR3 is TGTGCCAGCAGTTTTCAGCCAGAATATAATTCACCCCTCCACTTT. The encoded protein is CASSFQPEYNSPLHF.